This T cell receptor beta chain was found in a study of siplizumab effects on memory and regulatory T cells. Findings and caveats of the study: Mapping to unstimulated subsets was achieved for only a minor fraction of alloreactive clones. Phenotypic classification as naive or memory proved unattainable for roughly 80-96% of proliferating CD4+ or CD8+ clones. In siplizumab conditions, mappable alloreactive CD4+ clones averaged about 64% Treg-derived, against around 30% in controls. Alloreactive sequences from unstimulated CD4+ memory cells fell significantly with siplizumab.

As for this clone: Its antigen is undetermined.

TCRdb keeps only in-frame clones here, not all; method: immunoSEQ multiplex PCR. The sample has fewer than 100,000 clones; 94% are singletons. This CDR3 has 13 residues. Germline CDR1 and CDR2: SGDLS and YYNGEE. The germline V and J ends were trimmed by 0 bases and 4 bases, with 7 bases remaining between them. The J gene is TRBJ1-1, the V gene TRBV9; possibly TRBD1 for D (5 bases). This clonotype originated in a human donor in good health. The source material was non-Treg CD4+ T cells sorted from blood. The CDR3 DNA follows: TGTGCCAGCAGCGTAGCGGGGACCACTGAAGCTTTCTTT. Its translation is CASSVAGTTEAFF. The variable domain in full, completed from reference TRBV9 and TRBJ1-1, reads DSGVTQTPKHLITATGQRVTLRCSPRSGDLSVYWYQQSLDQGLQFLIQYYNGEERAKGNILERFSAQQFPDLHSELNLSSLELGDSALYFCASSVAGTTEAFFGQGTRLTVV.